This T cell receptor (beta chain) comes out of a study of T cell responses to AZD1222 COVID-19 vaccine. Study-level results: Clonal diversity was possibly underestimated, and the donors were mostly white British, with more females. AZD1222 recipients seropositive at baseline numbered only 5 to 7. The study found vaccine-associated CD4 TCRs spanning spike, dominant at 160-218 and 743-854.

With regard to this clone: What it recognizes is unknown.

Second-dose intervals near 4 or 12 weeks were combined. Some clones are missing from TCRdb's copy, which holds only in-frame ones; the method was immunoSEQ multiplex PCR. The table includes fewer than 85,000 clones, approximately 90% detected once. CDR1 and CDR2 (germline): MNHNY, SVGAGI (reference sequence). Trimming took 5 bases from V and 7 from J, leaving 14 bases between them. The CDR3 runs to 13 residues. This receptor was taken from an adult who received the AZD1222 COVID-19 vaccine. The input for sequencing was peripheral blood, taken 28 days after the second AZD1222 dose. This chain uses TRBV6-6 with TRBJ1-2; tentatively, D is TRBD1 (5 bases). Here the CDR3 DNA reads TGTGCCAGCAGTGGGGGGTGGGAACCTGGCTACACCTTC. Translating gives CASSGGWEPGYTF.